This TCR beta chain was retrieved from a study of T-cell memory formation after mild COVID-19. Study details: The two donors had largely donor-specific TCR clusters. Study results and caveats: Pre-infection memory already had some responding clones, implying cross-reactive memory joined. From day 15 to 85, contracting clones were balanced between CD4 and CD8, whereas later expanders leaned toward CD4+.

As for this clonotype: Antigen specificity is unknown.

Germline CDR1 and CDR2: SGHTA and FQGNSA. This CDR3 is 15 amino acids long. Trimming pared 7 bases from V and 0 bases from J, leaving 13 bases between. 5'RACE with constant-segment primers yielded barcoded, UMI-tagged TCR alpha and TCR beta cDNA libraries. TCRdb reanalysed the 5' RACE reads using MiXCR and keeps one entry per CDR3 protein. The sample holds about 430,000 distinct CDR3 sequences, 20% to 30% seen once. What was sequenced was PBMCs or a T cell subset sorted from them (not recorded which). The chain joins TRBV7-2 to TRBJ1-5; D not resolved. The TCR sequence derives from an adult woman who had mild COVID-19 (a few samples of this study predate the infection). Cell type and time point are not known. Here the CDR3 reads CASTQDGNSNQPQHF. As DNA, the CDR3 is TGTGCCAGCACCCAGGACGGCAATAGCAATCAGCCCCAGCATTTT.